This T cell receptor beta chain appears in the sequencing data of a study of early T cells in non-severe SARS-CoV-2 infection. In the study overall: Sequencing targeted bulk RNA from unsorted whole blood, leaving chains unpaired.

Only a few counts were recorded for this clonotype. Its antigen is as yet unknown. Regarding the study as a whole: Reliance on VDJdb matching favored anti-spike CD8 responses; private and CD4 specificities were missed.

In the library, individual cDNA molecules carried attached unique molecular identifiers. TCRdb re-derived calls from the 5' RACE reads in MiXCR, one entry per CDR3 protein. The sample includes over 60,000 distinct CDR3 sequences, roughly 9.4% of them seen just once. The sample consisted of whole blood. The TCR originated in an adult who was a healthcare worker with PCR-confirmed SARS-CoV-2 infection or an uninfected control (not recorded which).

The CDR3 DNA is TGTGCCAGCAGCTTAGCAGACAGCCTGAACACTGAAGCTTTCTTT. This translates into CASSLADSLNTEAFF. The rearrangement links TRBV7-2 to TRBJ1-1, with a tentative D call TRBD1 (5 bases). The CDR3 covers 15 residues. CDR1 and CDR2 (germline): SGHTA, FQGNSA. The V end lost 0 bases, the J end lost 0 bases, and 8 bases lay between the germline ends.